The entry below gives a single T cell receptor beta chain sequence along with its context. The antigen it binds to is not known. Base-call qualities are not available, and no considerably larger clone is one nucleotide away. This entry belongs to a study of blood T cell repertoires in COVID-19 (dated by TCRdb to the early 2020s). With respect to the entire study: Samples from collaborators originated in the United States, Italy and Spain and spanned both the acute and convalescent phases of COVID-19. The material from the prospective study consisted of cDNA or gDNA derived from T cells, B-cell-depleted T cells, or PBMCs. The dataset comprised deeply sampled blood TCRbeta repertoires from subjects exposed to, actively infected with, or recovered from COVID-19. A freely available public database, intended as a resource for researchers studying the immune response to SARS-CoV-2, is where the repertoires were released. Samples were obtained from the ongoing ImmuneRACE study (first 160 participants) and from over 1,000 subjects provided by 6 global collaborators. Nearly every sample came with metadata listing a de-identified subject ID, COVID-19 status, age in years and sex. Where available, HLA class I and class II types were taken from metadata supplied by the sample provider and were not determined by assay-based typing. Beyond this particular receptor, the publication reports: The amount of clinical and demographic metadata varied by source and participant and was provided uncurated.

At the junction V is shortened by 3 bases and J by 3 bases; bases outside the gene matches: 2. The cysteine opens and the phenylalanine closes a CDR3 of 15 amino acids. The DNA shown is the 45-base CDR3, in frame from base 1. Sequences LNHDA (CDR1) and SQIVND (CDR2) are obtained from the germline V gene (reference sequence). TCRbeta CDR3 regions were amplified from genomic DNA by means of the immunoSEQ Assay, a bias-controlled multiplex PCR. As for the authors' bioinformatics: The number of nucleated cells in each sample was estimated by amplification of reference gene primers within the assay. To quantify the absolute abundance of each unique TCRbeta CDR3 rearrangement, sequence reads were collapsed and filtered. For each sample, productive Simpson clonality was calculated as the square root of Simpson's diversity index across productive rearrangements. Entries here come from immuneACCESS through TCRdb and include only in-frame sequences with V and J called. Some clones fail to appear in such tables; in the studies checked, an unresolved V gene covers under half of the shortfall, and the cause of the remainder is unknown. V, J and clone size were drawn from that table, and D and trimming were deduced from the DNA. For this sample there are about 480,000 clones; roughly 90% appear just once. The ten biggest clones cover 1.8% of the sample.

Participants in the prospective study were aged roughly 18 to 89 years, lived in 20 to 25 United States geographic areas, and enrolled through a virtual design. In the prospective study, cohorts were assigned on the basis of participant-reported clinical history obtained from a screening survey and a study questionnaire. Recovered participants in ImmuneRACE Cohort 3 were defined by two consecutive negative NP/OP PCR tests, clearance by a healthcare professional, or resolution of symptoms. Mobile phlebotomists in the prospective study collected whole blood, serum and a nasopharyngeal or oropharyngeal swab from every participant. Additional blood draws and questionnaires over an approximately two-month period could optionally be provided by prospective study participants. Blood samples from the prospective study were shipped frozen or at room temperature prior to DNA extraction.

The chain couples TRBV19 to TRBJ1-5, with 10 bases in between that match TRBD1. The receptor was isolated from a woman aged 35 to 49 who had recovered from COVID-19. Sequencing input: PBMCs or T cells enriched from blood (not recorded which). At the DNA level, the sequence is TGTGCCAGTAGTATGGGACAGGGGAACAATCAGCCCCAGCATTTT. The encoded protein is CASSMGQGNNQPQHF.